This TCR beta chain came from a study of human T cells and chemical hapten exposure. Across the whole study: Per-sample variation in TCR yield stemmed mainly from small pooled library volume differences.

A few counts support this clonotype. Its antigen is unidentified. Study outcomes and limitations: The number of TCRs over 1 in 1000 frequency stayed unchanged after DPC.

Unique molecular identifiers were affixed to discrete cDNA molecules within the library. In the authors' workflow: Between about 23,224 and 750,000 TCRs appeared in each sample, and the median stood at 95,638. TCRdb independently ran MiXCR on the 5' RACE reads; one entry per CDR3 protein. These V and J calls originate from TCRdb's pipeline instead of the authors' own analysis. The top ten clones hold under 2.5% of a sample with approximately 81,000 distinct CDR3 sequences, less than 9.5% of them seen once. Whole blood that had not been fractionated was the source of extracted total RNA. Germline V CDR1 and CDR2: DFQATT, SNEGSKA (reference sequence). V trimming: 3 bases; J trimming: 8 bases; junction bases outside the gene matches: 6. The CDR3 has 13 residues.

The chain carries TRBV20-1 and TRBJ2-5; 10 bases map to TRBD2. The clonotype was recovered from a male donor in good health. The CDR3 protein is CSASYTSGVTQYF. DNA for the CDR3: TGCAGTGCTAGCTATACTAGCGGGGTTACCCAGTACTTC.